In this sample, the clone carrying this T cell receptor beta chain turned up a few times. The CDR3 has 14 residues. The ends were cut back, 6 bases at V and 0 bases at J, with 11 bases in the middle. In germline, CDR1 is DFQATT, CDR2 SNEGSKA (reference sequence). These data belong to a study of patients and donors after allogeneic stem cell transplantation. TCRdb passed the RT-PCR reads through MiXCR, listing each CDR3 protein once. The sample includes 920,000 or so distinct CDR3 sequences, more than 15% of them seen just once. This TCR derives from a human donor who was either an allogeneic HSCT recipient or a stem cell or donor lymphocyte infusion donor (not recorded which). It is not recorded whose cells these are; they may come from a transplant donor. The chain couples TRBV20-1 to TRBJ2-2; D may match TRBD1 or TRBD2 (5 bases each). The source material was blood, either unsorted or a sorted T cell fraction (not recorded which). CDR3 loop: CSAGPGPNTGELFF. The CDR3, as DNA: TGCAGTGCGGGGCCGGGACCGAACACCGGGGAGCTGTTTTTT.